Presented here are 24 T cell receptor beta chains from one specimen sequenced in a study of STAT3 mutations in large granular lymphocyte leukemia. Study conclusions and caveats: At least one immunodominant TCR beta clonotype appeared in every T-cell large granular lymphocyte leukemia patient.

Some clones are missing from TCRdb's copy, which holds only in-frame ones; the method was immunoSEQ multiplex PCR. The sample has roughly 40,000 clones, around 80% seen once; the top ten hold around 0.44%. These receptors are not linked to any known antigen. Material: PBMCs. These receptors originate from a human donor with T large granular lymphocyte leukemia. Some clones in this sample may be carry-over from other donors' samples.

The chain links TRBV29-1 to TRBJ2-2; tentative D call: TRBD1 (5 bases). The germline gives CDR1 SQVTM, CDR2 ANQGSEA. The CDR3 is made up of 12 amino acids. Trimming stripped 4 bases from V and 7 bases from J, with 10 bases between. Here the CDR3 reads CSVVGANGELFF. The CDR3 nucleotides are TGCAGCGTTGTTGGGGCTAACGGGGAGCTGTTTTTT.

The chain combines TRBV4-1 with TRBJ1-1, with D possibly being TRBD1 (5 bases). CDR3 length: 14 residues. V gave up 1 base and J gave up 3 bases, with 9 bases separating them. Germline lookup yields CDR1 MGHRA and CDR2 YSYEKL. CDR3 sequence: CASSQVGVDTEAFF. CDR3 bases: TGCGCCAGCAGCCAAGTAGGGGTCGACACTGAAGCTTTCTTT.

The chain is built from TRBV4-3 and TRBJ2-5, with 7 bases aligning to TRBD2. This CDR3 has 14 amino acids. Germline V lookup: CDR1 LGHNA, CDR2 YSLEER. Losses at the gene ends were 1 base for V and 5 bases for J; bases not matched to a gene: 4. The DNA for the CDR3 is TGCGCCAGCAGCCAAGGGGTTAGCGGGGAGACCCAGTACTTC. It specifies CASSQGVSGETQYF.

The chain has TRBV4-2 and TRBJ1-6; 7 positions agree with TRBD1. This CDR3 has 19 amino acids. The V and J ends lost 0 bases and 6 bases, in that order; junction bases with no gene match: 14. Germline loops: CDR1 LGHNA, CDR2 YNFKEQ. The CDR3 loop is CASSQDHGAQGGFNSPLHF. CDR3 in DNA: TGTGCCAGCAGCCAAGATCACGGGGCTCAAGGGGGCTTTAATTCACCCCTCCACTTT.

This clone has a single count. The CDR3 nucleotides are TGTGCCAGCAGCGCATACACTGAGGGAAAACTGTTTTTT. The encoded protein is CASSAYTEGKLFF. The V call is TRBV5-4, the J call TRBJ1-4, with no clear D. The CDR3 spans 13 residues. V shed 4 bases and J shed 10 bases, with 14 bases lying between them. CDR1 and CDR2 from the germline V gene are SGHNT and YYREEE (reference sequence). Together with reference TRBV5-4 and TRBJ1-4, the CDR3 gives the full variable domain: ETGVTQSPTHLIKTRGQQVTLRCSSQSGHNTVSWYQQALGQGPQFIFQYYREEENGRGNFPPRFSGLQFPNYSSELNVNALELDDSALYLCASSAYTEGKLFFGSGTQLSVL.

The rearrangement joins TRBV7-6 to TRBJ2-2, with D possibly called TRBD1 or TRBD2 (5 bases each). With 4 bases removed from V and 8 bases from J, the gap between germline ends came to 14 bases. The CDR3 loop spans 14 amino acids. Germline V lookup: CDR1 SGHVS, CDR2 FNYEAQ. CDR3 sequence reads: CASSSWGMQGELFF. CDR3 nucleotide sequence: TGTGCCAGCAGCTCCTGGGGGATGCAAGGGGAGCTGTTTTTT. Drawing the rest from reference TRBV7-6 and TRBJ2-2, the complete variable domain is GAGVSQSPRYKVTKRGQDVALRCDPISGHVSLYWYRQALGQGPEFLTYFNYEAQQDKSGLPNDRFSAERPEGSISTLTIQRTEQRDSAMYRCASSSWGMQGELFFGEGSRLTVL.

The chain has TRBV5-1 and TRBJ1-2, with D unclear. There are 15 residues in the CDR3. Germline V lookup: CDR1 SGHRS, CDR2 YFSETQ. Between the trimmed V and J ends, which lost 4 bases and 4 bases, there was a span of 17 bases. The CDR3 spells CASSPREAGRYGYTF. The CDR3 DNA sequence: TGCGCCAGCAGCCCCCGGGAGGCAGGCCGCTATGGCTACACCTTC.

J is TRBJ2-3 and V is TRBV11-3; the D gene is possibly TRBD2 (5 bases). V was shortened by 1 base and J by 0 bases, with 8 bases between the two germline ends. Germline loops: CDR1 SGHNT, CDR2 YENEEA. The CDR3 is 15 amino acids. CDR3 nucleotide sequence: TGTGCCAGCAGCTTAGGAGGGTCTAGCACAGATACGCAGTATTTT. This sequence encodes CASSLGGSSTDTQYF.

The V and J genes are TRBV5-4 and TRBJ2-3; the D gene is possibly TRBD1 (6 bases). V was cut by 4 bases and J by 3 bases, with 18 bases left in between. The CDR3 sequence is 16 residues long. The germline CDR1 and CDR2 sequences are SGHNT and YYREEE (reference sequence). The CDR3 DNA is TGTGCCAGCAGCCGGGCAGGGGCTGGGTGGACAGATACGCAGTATTTT. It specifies CASSRAGAGWTDTQYF.

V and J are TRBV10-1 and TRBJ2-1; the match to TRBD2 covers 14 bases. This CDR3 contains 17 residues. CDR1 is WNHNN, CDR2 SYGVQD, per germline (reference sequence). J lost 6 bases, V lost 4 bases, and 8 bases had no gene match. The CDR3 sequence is CASSGSGLAGVGNEQFF. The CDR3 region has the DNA TGCGCCAGCAGTGGGTCGGGACTAGCGGGGGTCGGCAATGAGCAGTTCTTC.

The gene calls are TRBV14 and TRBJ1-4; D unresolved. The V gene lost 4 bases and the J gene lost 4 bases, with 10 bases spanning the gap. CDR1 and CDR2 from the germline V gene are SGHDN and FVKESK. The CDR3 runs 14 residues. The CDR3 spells CASSPLGVNEKLFF. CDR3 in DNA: TGTGCCAGCAGCCCTTTGGGAGTTAATGAAAAACTGTTTTTT.

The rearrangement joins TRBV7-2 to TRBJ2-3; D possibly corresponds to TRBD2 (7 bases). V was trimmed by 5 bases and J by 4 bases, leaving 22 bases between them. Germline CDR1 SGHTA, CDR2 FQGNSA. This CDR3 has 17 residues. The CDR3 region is CASSAPVAGRGPDTQYF. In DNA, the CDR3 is TGTGCCAGCAGCGCCCCCGTAGCGGGCCGGGGGCCAGATACGCAGTATTTT.

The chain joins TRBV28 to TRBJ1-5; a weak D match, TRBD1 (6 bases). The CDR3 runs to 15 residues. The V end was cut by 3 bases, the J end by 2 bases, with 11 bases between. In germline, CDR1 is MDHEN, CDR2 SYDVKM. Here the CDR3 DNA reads TGTGCCAGCAGTTTCTGGGACATGGGCAATCAGCCCCAGCATTTT. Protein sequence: CASSFWDMGNQPQHF.

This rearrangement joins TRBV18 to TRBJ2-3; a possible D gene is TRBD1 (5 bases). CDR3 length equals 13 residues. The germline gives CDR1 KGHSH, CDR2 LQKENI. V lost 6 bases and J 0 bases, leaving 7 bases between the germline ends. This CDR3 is CASSPGSTDTQYF. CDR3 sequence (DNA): TGTGCCAGCTCCCCAGGGAGCACAGATACGCAGTATTTT. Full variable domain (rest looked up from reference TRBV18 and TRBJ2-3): NAGVMQNPRHLVRRRGQEARLRCSPMKGHSHVYWYRQLPEEGLKFMVYLQKENIIDESGMPKERFSAEFPKEGPSILRIQQVVRGDSAAYFCASSPGSTDTQYFGPGTRLTVL.

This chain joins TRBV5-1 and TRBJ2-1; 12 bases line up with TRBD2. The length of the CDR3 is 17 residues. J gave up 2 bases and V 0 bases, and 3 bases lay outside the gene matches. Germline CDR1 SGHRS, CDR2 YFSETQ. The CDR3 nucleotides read TGCGCCAGCAGCTTGGAGTCTAGCGGGGGGGCCTACAATGAGCAGTTCTTC. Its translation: CASSLESSGGAYNEQFF.

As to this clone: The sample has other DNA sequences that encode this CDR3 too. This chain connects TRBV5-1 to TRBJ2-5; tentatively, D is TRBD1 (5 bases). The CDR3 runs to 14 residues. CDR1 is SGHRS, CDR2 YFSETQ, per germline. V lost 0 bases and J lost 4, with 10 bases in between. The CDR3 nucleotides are TGCGCCAGCAGCTTGGGCCAGGGTGGAGAGACCCAGTACTTC. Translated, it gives CASSLGQGGETQYF. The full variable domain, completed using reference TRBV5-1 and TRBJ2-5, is KAGVTQTPRYLIKTRGQQVTLSCSPISGHRSVSWYQQTPGQGLQFLFEYFSETQRNKGNFPGRFSGRQFSNSRSEMNVSTLELGDSALYLCASSLGQGGETQYFGPGTRLLVL.

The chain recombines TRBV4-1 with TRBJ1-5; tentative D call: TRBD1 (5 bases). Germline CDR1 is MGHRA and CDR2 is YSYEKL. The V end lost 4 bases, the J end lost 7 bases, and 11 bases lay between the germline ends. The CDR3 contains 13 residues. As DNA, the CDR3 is TGCGCCAGCAGCCCCACCCGGGACCAGCCCCAGCATTTT. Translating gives CASSPTRDQPQHF.

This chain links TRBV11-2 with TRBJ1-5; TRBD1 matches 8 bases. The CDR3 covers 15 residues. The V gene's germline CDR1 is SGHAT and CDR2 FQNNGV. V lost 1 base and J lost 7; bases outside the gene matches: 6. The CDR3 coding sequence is TGTGCCAGCAGCTTAGGCAGGGGGCAAGGGCAGCCCCAGCATTTT. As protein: CASSLGRGQGQPQHF.

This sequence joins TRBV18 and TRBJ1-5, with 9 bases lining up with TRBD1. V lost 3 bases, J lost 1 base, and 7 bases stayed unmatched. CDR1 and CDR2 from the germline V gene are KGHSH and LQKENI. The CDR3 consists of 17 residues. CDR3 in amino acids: CASSPLATGGSNQPQHF. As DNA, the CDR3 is TGTGCCAGCTCACCTTTGGCAACAGGGGGCAGCAATCAGCCCCAGCATTTT.

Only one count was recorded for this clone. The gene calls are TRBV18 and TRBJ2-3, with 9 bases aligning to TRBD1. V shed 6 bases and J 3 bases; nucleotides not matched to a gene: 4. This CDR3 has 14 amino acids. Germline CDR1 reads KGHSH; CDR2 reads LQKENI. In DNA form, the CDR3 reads TGTGCCAGCTCGCTCGGACAGGGGACAGATACGCAGTATTTT. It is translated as CASSLGQGTDTQYF. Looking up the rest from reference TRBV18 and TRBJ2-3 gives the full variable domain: NAGVMQNPRHLVRRRGQEARLRCSPMKGHSHVYWYRQLPEEGLKFMVYLQKENIIDESGMPKERFSAEFPKEGPSILRIQQVVRGDSAAYFCASSLGQGTDTQYFGPGTRLTVL.

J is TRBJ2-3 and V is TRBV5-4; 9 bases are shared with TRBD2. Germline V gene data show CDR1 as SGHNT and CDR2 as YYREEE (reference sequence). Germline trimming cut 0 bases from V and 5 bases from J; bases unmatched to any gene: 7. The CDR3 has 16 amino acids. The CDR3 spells CASSLGAGGPIDTQYF. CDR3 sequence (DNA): TGTGCCAGCAGCTTGGGGGCGGGGGGGCCTATAGATACGCAGTATTTT. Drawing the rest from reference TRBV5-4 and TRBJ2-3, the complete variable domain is ETGVTQSPTHLIKTRGQQVTLRCSSQSGHNTVSWYQQALGQGPQFIFQYYREEENGRGNFPPRFSGLQFPNYSSELNVNALELDDSALYLCASSLGAGGPIDTQYFGPGTRLTVL.

The CDR3 loop reads CAIASGGLAGGQETQYF. The CDR3 region has the DNA TGTGCCATCGCCTCGGGCGGACTAGCGGGGGGGCAAGAGACCCAGTACTTC. The chain is built from TRBV10-3 and TRBJ2-5; TRBD2 matches at 15 bases. Germline V lookup: CDR1 ENHRY, CDR2 SYGVKD. The J segment lost 2 bases and the V segment lost 8 bases, leaving 9 bases of the junction unmatched. This CDR3 region has 17 residues.

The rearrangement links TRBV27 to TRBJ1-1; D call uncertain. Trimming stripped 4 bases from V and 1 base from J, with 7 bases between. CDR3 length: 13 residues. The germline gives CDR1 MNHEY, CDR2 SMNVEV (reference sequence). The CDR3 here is CASSYTRNTEAFF. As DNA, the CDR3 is TGTGCCAGCAGTTACACGAGGAACACTGAAGCTTTCTTT.

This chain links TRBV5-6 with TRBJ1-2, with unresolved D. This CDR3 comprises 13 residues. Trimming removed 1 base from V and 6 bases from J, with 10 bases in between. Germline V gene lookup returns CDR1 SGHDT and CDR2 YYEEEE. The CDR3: CASSLFGFHGYTF. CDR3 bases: TGTGCCAGCAGCTTGTTCGGCTTCCATGGCTACACCTTC.